The clone carrying this T cell receptor (beta chain) showed up many times. The antigen remains unidentified. Clinicians made diagnoses from clinical symptoms, serum thyroxine, TRAb, thyroid ultrasound and orbital computed tomography. What supplied the PBMCs was roughly 10 ml of fresh peripheral blood. Amplification from RNA transcripts yielded the TCR beta CDR3 regions. Second-round multiplex PCR came after first-round RT-PCR with HTBI primers. TCRdb independently ran MiXCR on the multiplex PCR reads; one entry per CDR3 protein. The sample has fewer than 250,000 distinct CDR3 sequences; less than 30% are singletons. This entry comes from a study of Graves' ophthalmopathy and Graves' hyperthyroidism. Study observations and caveats: The model achieved around 67% sensitivity and under 75% specificity for ophthalmopathy progression.

CDR3 length: 16 residues. From germline, CDR1 is SGHRS and CDR2 YFSETQ. V shed 3 bases and J shed 3 bases, with 16 bases lying between them. This sequence originates from a man in his forties or fifties with Graves' ophthalmopathy. Sequenced: peripheral blood. This sequence joins TRBV5-1 and TRBJ1-3, with D possibly being TRBD1 (5 bases). For the CDR3, the DNA is TGCGCCAGCAGCTGGTCCGGGACCAGCAATGGAAACACCATATATTTT. Encoded protein: CASSWSGTSNGNTIYF.